This is a list of T cell receptor beta chains from one sample in a study of cytomegalovirus exposure and HLA in healthy donors. Generated by immunoSEQ multiplex PCR, the TCRdb table keeps only in-frame clones and is missing some. This sample yields some 150,000 clones, of which less than 85% are seen a single time; about 6.5% belongs to the top ten. The sequenced material came from PBMCs. Receptors were obtained from a man aged 35-49 years in good health and CMV-seropositive. Both conserved end residues are trimmed from each CDR3. Fields, in order: J gene, clone size, V gene, CDR3 protein. A clone size is listed for some rows: how often the clone was seen (once, few, many), or a class if it is expanded.

>TRBJ2-1|.|TRBV5-4
ASSFPGTGATQF
>TRBJ1-5|.|TRBV18
ASSPFQGDSNQPQH
>TRBJ2-1|once|TRBV9
ASSVEIGGNYNEQF
>TRBJ2-1|.|TRBV5-1
ASSLGTGSYNEQF
>TRBJ2-7|once|TRBV6-5
ASSYIAGETYEQY
>TRBJ1-1|.|TRBV7-2
ASSLLQGVRTEAF
>TRBJ2-5|.|TRBV7-6
ASSFTGLSETQY
>TRBJ1-4|.|TRBV4-2
ASSPAATNEKLF
>TRBJ2-5|.|TRBV6-6
ASSYYSGGKQETQY
>TRBJ1-6|.|TRBV11-3
ASSLGGAYNSPLH
>TRBJ1-2|.|TRBV6-5
ASRRQQNYGYT
>TRBJ1-1|.|TRBV19
ASSIGPQTNTEAF
>TRBJ2-7|few|TRBV19
ASSISRERSYEQY
>TRBJ2-5|.|TRBV19
ASRTSGTQETQY
>TRBJ2-3|.|TRBV7-2
ASSSYWGPDTQY
>TRBJ2-5|.|TRBV4-1
ASSRGTSGGAVETQY
>TRBJ1-2|.|TRBV5-1
ASSVRDRGRTGYGYT
>TRBJ2-5|.|TRBV7-8
ASSLAGGPETQY
>TRBJ2-4|once|TRBV11-2
ASRDSVGKNIQY
>TRBJ1-1|.|TRBV6-5
ATTLRDRATEAF
>TRBJ1-1|.|TRBV27
ASSKPGQGAEGTEAF
>TRBJ2-7|.|TRBV7-2
ASSLVSGGSLGEQY
>TRBJ2-5|.|TRBV19
ASKTTGGIEETQY
>TRBJ1-5|.|TRBV27
ASSLFSNQPQH
>TRBJ1-4|.|TRBV7-2
ASSYGTYNEKLF
>TRBJ2-1|few|TRBV7-9
ASRGTSGASYNEQF
>TRBJ2-5|.|TRBV4-1
ASSQDGRGRETQY
>TRBJ1-5|.|TRBV25-1
ASPPPGTVSNQPQH
>TRBJ1-4|.|TRBV6-4
ATTGDSNPQRTNEKLF
>TRBJ1-6|.|TRBV19
ASSTGILIGSPLH
>TRBJ2-7|.|TRBV18
ASLRDLSSYEQY
>TRBJ1-5|few|TRBV4-3
ASSQDRSGGAAGFQPQH
>TRBJ2-5|.|TRBV2
ASPNDRGLKETQY
>TRBJ2-1|.|TRBV4-1
ASSQDLRSGRGVRSEQF
>TRBJ2-3|.|TRBV18
ASSLASGTITDTQY
>TRBJ2-1|few|TRBV19
ASSETDRRYKQF
>TRBJ1-6|.|TRBV4-3
ASSQDMTVNNSPLH
>TRBJ2-2|.|TRBV18
ASSGSTGELF
>TRBJ2-7|.|TRBV11-2
ASSLEGGGYTYEQY
>TRBJ2-7|.|TRBV7-2
ASSLAGTGVKSYEQY
>TRBJ1-5|.|TRBV27
ASSRIGNQPQH
>TRBJ2-1|.|TRBV19
ASSIGRDESQYNEQF
>TRBJ1-2|.|TRBV4-2
ASSQAKDRGGYT
>TRBJ2-5|.|TRBV10-3
AISGGLFPETQY
>TRBJ2-7|.|TRBV18
ASSGTSGAYEQY
>.|.|TRBV5-4
ASSVQGNYEQY
>TRBJ1-1|.|TRBV10-3
AIRGHLNTEAF
>TRBJ2-5|.|TRBV2
ATDLRETQY
>TRBJ1-5|.|TRBV7-2
ASSLAAGQPQH
>TRBJ2-2|.|TRBV5-4
ASSPAWGGRTGELF
>TRBJ2-2|.|TRBV2
ASIGVGTGELF
>TRBJ2-7|.|TRBV7-9
ASSVRESYEQY
>TRBJ2-3|once|TRBV2
ASRRGGSTDTQY